A single sample is the source of the 7 T cell receptor beta chains below, sequenced in a study of PD-1 blockade in classical Hodgkin lymphoma. Clones were sequenced by immunoSEQ multiplex PCR, and TCRdb holds only the in-frame ones, with some missing. The sample consists of 25,000 to 30,000 clones, roughly 88% of them appearing once. Each patient's relapse followed autologous stem cell transplantation, and brentuximab vedotin exposure varied. Isolated CD8+ T cells were derived from thawed PBMCs through magnetic negative selection. The starting material was CD8+ T cells from blood, obtained at baseline. These receptor sequences come from a human donor with classical Hodgkin lymphoma.

The chain links TRBV7-7 to TRBJ2-7; no firm D call. The CDR3 consists of 13 residues. CDR1 SSHAT and CDR2 FNYEAQ come from the germline V gene (reference sequence). Trimming took off 5 bases at V and 3 bases at J, with 11 bases between the two ends. The CDR3 region is CASSPGGYYEQYF. Here the CDR3 DNA reads TGTGCCAGCAGCCCCGGCGGATACTACGAGCAGTACTTC.

The chain uses TRBV4-1 and TRBJ2-7; D perhaps matches TRBD2 (6 bases). Deletions cut 2 bases from V and 2 bases from J, with 13 bases between. Germline values: CDR1 MGHRA, CDR2 YSYEKL. The CDR3 runs to 15 residues. The CDR3 DNA is TGCGCCAGCAGCCAAAACCTAAGGACTACCTACGAGCAGTACTTC. Residues: CASSQNLRTTYEQYF.

This clone was observed a single time. The V gene is TRBV4-1, the J gene TRBJ2-1; D unclear. This CDR3 has 12 residues. Germline V gene data show CDR1 as MGHRA and CDR2 as YSYEKL. The V end was cut by 1 base, the J end by 7 bases, with 5 bases between. CDR3 sequence (DNA): TGCGCCAGCAGCCAAGCGCAGAATGAGCAGTTCTTC. It encodes CASSQAQNEQFF.

This clone has more than one count but fewer than ten. The chain couples TRBV29-1 to TRBJ1-1; D gene unclear. V was shortened by 8 bases and J by 2 bases, with 18 bases between the two germline ends. The CDR3 covers 14 residues. CDR1 is SQVTM, CDR2 ANQGSEA, per germline. The CDR3 reads CSPGVGVGNTEAFF. Here the CDR3 DNA reads TGCAGCCCCGGAGTCGGGGTAGGAAACACTGAAGCTTTCTTT. The full variable domain, with the rest looked up from reference TRBV29-1 and TRBJ1-1, is SAVISQKPSRDICQRGTSLTIQCQVDSQVTMMFWYRQQPGQSLTLIATANQGSEATYESGFVIDKFPISRPNLTFSTLTVSNMSPEDSSIYLCSPGVGVGNTEAFFGQGTRLTVV.

V is TRBV5-6 and J is TRBJ1-5; 11 bases are a match to TRBD1. Germline CDR1 reads SGHDT; CDR2 reads YYEEEE. The CDR3 runs 16 residues. With 2 bases clipped from V and 3 bases from J, the junction kept 4 bases outside the gene matches. CDR3 coding DNA: TGTGCCAGCAGCTTACGGACAGGGGGCTTCAATCAGCCCCAGCATTTT. This sequence encodes CASSLRTGGFNQPQHF.

The gene calls are TRBV14 and TRBJ2-5; D remains ambiguous. This CDR3 region has 13 residues. Trimming pared 0 bases from V and 3 bases from J, leaving 5 bases between. Germline CDR1 reads SGHDN; CDR2 reads FVKESK. In DNA form, the CDR3 reads TGTGCCAGCAGCCAAGAGCCCGAAGAGACCCAGTACTTC. Encoded protein: CASSQEPEETQYF.

The chain joins TRBV9 to TRBJ2-1, with unresolved D. Trimming removed 3 bases from V and 10 bases from J, with 11 bases in between. Germline lookup yields CDR1 SGDLS and CDR2 YYNGEE. The CDR3 covers 12 residues. This CDR3 is CASSEGLSEQFF. The CDR3 DNA reads TGTGCCAGCAGCGAGGGCCTTAGCGAGCAGTTCTTC.